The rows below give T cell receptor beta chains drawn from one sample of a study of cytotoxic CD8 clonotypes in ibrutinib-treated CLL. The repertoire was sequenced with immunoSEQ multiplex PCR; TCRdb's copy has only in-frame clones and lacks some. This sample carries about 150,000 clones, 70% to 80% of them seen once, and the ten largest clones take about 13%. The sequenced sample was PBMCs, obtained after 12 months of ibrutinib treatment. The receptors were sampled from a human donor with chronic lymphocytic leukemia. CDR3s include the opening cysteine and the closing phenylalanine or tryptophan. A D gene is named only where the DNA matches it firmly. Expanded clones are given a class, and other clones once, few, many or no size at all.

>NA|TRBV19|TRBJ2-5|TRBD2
CASSRTSGRRLGETQYF
TGTGCCAGTAGTAGGACTAGCGGGAGACGCCTGGGAGAGACCCAGTACTTC
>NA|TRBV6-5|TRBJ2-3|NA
CASSYLGLSSTDTQYF
TGTGCCAGCAGTTACCTGGGACTGTCTAGCACAGATACGCAGTATTTT
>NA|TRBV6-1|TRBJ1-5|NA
CASSEGAGHGWAQHF
TGTGCCAGCAGTGAAGGCGCGGGACACGGTTGGGCCCAGCATTTT
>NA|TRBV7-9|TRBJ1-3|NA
CASSLVSSNTIYF
TGTGCCAGCAGCTTAGTGTCATCCAACACCATATATTTT
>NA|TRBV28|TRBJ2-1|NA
CASSHGRSHEQFF
TGTGCCAGCAGCCATGGACGCAGCCATGAGCAGTTCTTC
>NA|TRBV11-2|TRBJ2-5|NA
CASSLVSGGGETQYF
TGTGCCAGCAGCTTAGTGTCAGGGGGAGGGGAGACCCAGTACTTC
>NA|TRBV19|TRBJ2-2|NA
CASSAVVTGELFF
TGTGCCAGTAGTGCCGTGGTCACCGGGGAGCTGTTTTTT
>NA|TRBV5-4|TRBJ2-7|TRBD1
CASSLGGQSGSYEQYF
TGTGCCAGCAGCTTGGGGGGACAGTCAGGTTCCTACGAGCAGTACTTC
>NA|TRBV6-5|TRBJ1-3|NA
CASSKGNTIYF
TGTGCCAGCAGCAAAGGAAACACCATATATTTT
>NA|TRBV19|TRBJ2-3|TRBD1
CASNLDGTGFTDTQYF
TGTGCCAGTAATCTAGACGGGACAGGGTTCACAGATACGCAGTATTTT
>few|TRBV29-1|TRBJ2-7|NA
CSVKVAYEQYF
TGCAGCGTTAAGGTCGCCTACGAGCAGTACTTC
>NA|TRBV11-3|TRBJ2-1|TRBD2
CASSLTSGSSYNEQFF
TGTGCCAGCAGCTTAACTAGCGGGAGCTCCTACAATGAGCAGTTCTTC
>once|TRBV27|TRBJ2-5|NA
CASSLRLQETQYF
TGTGCCAGCAGTTTACGATTACAAGAGACCCAGTACTTC
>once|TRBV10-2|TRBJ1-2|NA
CASSVSEAGGYTF
TGCGCCAGCAGCGTATCAGAAGCCGGTGGCTACACCTTC
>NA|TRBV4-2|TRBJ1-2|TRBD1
CASSHPRTGSGYTF
TGTGCCAGCAGCCACCCCCGGACAGGGTCTGGCTACACCTTC
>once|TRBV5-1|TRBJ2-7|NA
CASSLEGAGYSYEQYF
TGCGCCAGCAGCTTGGAGGGCGCGGGGTACTCCTACGAGCAGTACTTC
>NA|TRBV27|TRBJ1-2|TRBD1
CASSSPTGGHGYTF
TGTGCCAGCAGTTCACCGACAGGGGGCCATGGCTACACCTTC
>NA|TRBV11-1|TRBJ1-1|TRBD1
CASSLALTGTAGTEAFF
TGTGCCAGCAGCTTAGCTCTCACCGGGACAGCGGGCACTGAAGCTTTCTTT
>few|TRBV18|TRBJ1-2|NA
CASSPHPTGNYGYTF
TGTGCCAGCTCACCACATCCTACAGGGAACTATGGCTACACCTTC
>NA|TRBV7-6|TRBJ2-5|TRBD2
CASSLGTSGMKTQYF
TGTGCCAGCAGCTTAGGGACTAGCGGGATGAAGACCCAGTACTTC
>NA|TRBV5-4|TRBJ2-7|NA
CASSWGSRVTEQYF
TGTGCCAGCAGCTGGGGGTCCAGGGTTACAGAGCAGTACTTC
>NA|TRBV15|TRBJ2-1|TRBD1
CATSRLDRVYEQFF
TGTGCCACCAGCAGATTGGACAGGGTTTATGAGCAGTTCTTC